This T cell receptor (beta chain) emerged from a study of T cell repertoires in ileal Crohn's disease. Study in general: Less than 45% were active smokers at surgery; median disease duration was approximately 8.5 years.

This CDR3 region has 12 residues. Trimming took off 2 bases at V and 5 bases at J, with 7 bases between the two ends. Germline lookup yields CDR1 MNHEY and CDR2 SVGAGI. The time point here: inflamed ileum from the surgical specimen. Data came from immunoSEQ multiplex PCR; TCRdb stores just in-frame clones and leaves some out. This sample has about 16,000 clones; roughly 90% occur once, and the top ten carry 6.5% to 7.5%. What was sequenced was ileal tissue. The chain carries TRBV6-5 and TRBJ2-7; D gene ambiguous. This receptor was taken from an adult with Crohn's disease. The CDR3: CASSYPSDEQYF. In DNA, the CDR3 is TGTGCCAGCAGTTACCCCTCAGACGAGCAGTACTTC.